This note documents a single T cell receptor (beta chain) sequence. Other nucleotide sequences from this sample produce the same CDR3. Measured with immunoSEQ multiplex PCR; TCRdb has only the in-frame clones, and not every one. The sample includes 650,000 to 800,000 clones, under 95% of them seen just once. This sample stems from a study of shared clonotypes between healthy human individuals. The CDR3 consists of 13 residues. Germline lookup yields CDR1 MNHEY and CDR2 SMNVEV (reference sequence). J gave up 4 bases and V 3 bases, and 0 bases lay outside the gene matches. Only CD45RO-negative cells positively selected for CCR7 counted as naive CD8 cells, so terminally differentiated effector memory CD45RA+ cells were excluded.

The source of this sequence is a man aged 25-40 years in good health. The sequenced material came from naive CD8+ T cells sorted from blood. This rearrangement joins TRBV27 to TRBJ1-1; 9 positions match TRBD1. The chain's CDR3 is CASSLDRGTEAFF. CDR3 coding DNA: TGTGCCAGCAGTTTGGACAGGGGCACTGAAGCTTTCTTT.